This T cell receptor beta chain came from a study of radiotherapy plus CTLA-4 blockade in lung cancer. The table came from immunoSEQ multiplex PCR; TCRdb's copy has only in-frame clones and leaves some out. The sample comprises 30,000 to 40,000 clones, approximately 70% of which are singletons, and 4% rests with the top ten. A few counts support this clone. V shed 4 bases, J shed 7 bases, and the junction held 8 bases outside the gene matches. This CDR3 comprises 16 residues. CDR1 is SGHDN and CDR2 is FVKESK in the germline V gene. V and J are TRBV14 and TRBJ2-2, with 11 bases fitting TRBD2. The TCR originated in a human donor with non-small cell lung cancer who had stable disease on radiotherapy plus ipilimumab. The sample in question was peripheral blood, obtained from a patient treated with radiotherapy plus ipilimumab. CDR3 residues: CASSPQLAGVGGELFF. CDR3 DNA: TGTGCCAGCAGCCCTCAACTAGCGGGAGTAGGCGGGGAGCTGTTTTTT.